This TCR beta chain appears in the sequencing data of a study of early T cells in non-severe SARS-CoV-2 infection. Study results and limitations: Matching with VDJdb favored anti-spike CD8 responses (missing private and CD4 specificities).

Individual cDNA molecules carried attached unique molecular identifiers. Each CDR3 protein gets one entry after TCRdb re-called the 5' RACE reads with MiXCR. The table shows 70,000 to 85,000 distinct CDR3 sequences, with about 12% occurring only once. This clonotype has a handful of counts. Antigen specificity is unknown. The length of the CDR3 is 17 residues. The V gene's germline CDR1 is MNHEY and CDR2 SVGAGI. V gave up 0 bases and J gave up 1 base; unmatched junction bases: 9. This clonotype was obtained from an adult who was a healthcare worker with PCR-confirmed SARS-CoV-2 infection or an uninfected control (not recorded which). The V and J genes are TRBV6-5 and TRBJ2-7; 7 positions match TRBD1. The source material was whole blood. CDR3 residues: CASSYSGPRQGSYEQYF. CDR3 sequence (DNA): TGTGCCAGCAGTTACTCGGGTCCGAGACAGGGATCCTACGAGCAGTACTTC.